Shown below are 21 T cell receptor beta chains from a single sample sequenced in a study of T cell clones after liver transplantation. Libraries were prepared by immunoSEQ multiplex PCR; TCRdb keeps only in-frame clonotypes and omits some of them. The repertoire consists of just under 60,000 clones, with about 73% occurring once and the leading ten covering 2.8%. This sample comprised CD4+ T cells from blood, obtained at the approximately 16-month timepoint. All receptors come from a human patient who received a liver transplant. The graft donor may have given rise to some T cells.

V and J are TRBV7-2 and TRBJ1-2; the D gene is possibly TRBD1 (6 bases). The CDR3 covers 13 residues. Germline-derived CDR1 and CDR2 are SGHTA and FQGNSA. V dropped 1 base and J dropped 5 bases, with 8 bases sitting between them. The CDR3 loop reads CASSLGGLYGYTF. The CDR3 bases are TGTGCCAGCAGCTTAGGGGGGCTTTATGGCTACACCTTC.

This rearrangement joins TRBV27 to TRBJ2-1, with unresolved D. Trimming cost V 4 bases and J 0 bases, with 13 bases left between them. The CDR3 runs 16 residues. The germline CDR1 and CDR2 sequences are MNHEY and SMNVEV (reference sequence). The CDR3 reads CASSSSAAVSYNEQFF. CDR3 nucleotide sequence: TGTGCCAGCAGTTCCTCAGCCGCGGTCTCCTACAATGAGCAGTTCTTC.

This clone is a singleton in its sample. The V gene is TRBV18, the J gene TRBJ2-2; possible D gene TRBD1, 6 bases. V lost 3 bases, J lost 2 bases, and 10 bases lay in between. The CDR3 has 15 residues. Germline CDR1 and CDR2: KGHSH and LQKENI. CDR3 loop: CASSPVRGNTGELFF. The DNA of the CDR3 is TGTGCCAGCTCACCCGTCAGGGGAAACACCGGGGAGCTGTTTTTT.

The chain has TRBV6-5 and TRBJ2-7; no definite D call. From germline, CDR1 is MNHEY and CDR2 SVGAGI. This CDR3 spans 14 amino acids. Trimming cost V 6 bases and J 2 bases, with 14 bases left between them. The CDR3 coding sequence is TGTGCCAGCAGGCTCGGCCAGGACCCCTACGAGCAGTACTTC. Amino acid sequence: CASRLGQDPYEQYF.

The chain links TRBV7-9 to TRBJ2-7, with 10 bases identical to TRBD2. V lost 4 bases and J lost 6; bases outside the gene matches: 3. This CDR3 has 13 residues. Germline V gene sequence: CDR1 SEHNR, CDR2 FQNEAQ (reference sequence). Here the CDR3 DNA reads TGTGCCAGCAGCTCCGGGACTAGCGTCGAGCAGTACGTC. This gives the protein CASSSGTSVEQYV.

This clone came up a few times. The chain has TRBV28 and TRBJ1-4, with D unclear. The germline V gene has CDR1 MDHEN and CDR2 SYDVKM. The length of the CDR3 is 14 residues. Deletions cut 5 bases from V and 6 bases from J, with 13 bases between. CDR3 region: CASSAPGVDEKLFF. Here the CDR3 DNA reads TGTGCCAGCAGTGCCCCGGGCGTCGATGAAAAACTGTTTTTT. Supplemented by reference TRBV28 and TRBJ1-4, the full variable domain reads DVKVTQSSRYLVKRTGEKVFLECVQDMDHENMFWYRQDPGLGLRLIYFSYDVKMKEKGDIPEGYSVSREKKERFSLILESASTNQTSMYLCASSAPGVDEKLFFGSGTQLSVL.

This chain connects TRBV7-8 to TRBJ1-1; no clear D gene. The CDR3 is 15 amino acids. Germline CDR1 is SGHVS and CDR2 is FQNEAQ. Trimming stripped 5 bases from V and 4 bases from J, with 17 bases between. CDR3 in amino acids: CASSPNLARSTEAFF. The CDR3 region has the DNA TGTGCCAGCAGCCCTAACTTGGCCAGGAGCACTGAAGCTTTCTTT.

This chain links TRBV2 with TRBJ2-5; maybe TRBD1 (6 bases). Trimming cost V 5 bases and J 4 bases, with 14 bases left between them. The CDR3 has 14 residues. Per the germline V gene, CDR1 is SNHLY and CDR2 is FYNNEI. Here the CDR3 reads CASSIGQNAETQYF. For the CDR3, the DNA is TGTGCCAGCAGTATCGGACAGAATGCAGAGACCCAGTACTTC.

This chain links TRBV5-1 with TRBJ2-2, with D perhaps matching TRBD1 (6 bases). The germline gives CDR1 SGHRS, CDR2 YFSETQ. The CDR3 sequence is 14 residues long. V was shortened by 0 bases and J by 7 bases, with 10 bases between the two germline ends. Here the CDR3 reads CASSLAGVGGELFF. CDR3 in DNA: TGCGCCAGCAGCTTGGCAGGGGTTGGCGGGGAGCTGTTTTTT. Filled out from reference TRBV5-1 and TRBJ2-2, the complete variable domain reads KAGVTQTPRYLIKTRGQQVTLSCSPISGHRSVSWYQQTPGQGLQFLFEYFSETQRNKGNFPGRFSGRQFSNSRSEMNVSTLELGDSALYLCASSLAGVGGELFFGEGSRLTVL.

The rearrangement uses TRBV7-9 and TRBJ2-1; TRBD2 aligns across 15 bases. CDR1 and CDR2 from the germline V gene are SEHNR and FQNEAQ (reference sequence). CDR3 length: 17 residues. J lost 0 bases, V lost 3 bases, and 0 bases had no gene match. The CDR3 DNA is TGTGCCAGCAGCTTGGGACTAGCGGGGGGCTCCTACAATGAGCAGTTCTTC. Protein product: CASSLGLAGGSYNEQFF.

This clone was detected a few times. The rearrangement joins TRBV4-3 to TRBJ1-1, with 8 bases identical to TRBD1. The CDR3 extends over 14 amino acids. V shed 3 bases and J 6 bases; nucleotides not matched to a gene: 6. The germline V gene encodes CDR1 LGHNA and CDR2 YSLEER. The CDR3: CASSQTGAQPEAFF. The CDR3 nucleotides are TGCGCCAGCAGCCAGACAGGGGCCCAGCCTGAAGCTTTCTTT.

The genes are TRBV19 and TRBJ1-1, with a weak D call TRBD1 (6 bases). CDR1 and CDR2 (germline): LNHDA, SQIVND (reference sequence). V was pared by 8 bases and J by 7 bases, with 14 bases between. This CDR3 has 12 amino acids. CDR3 nucleotides: TGTGCCAGTTCTCCACAGGGAGGTGAAGCTTTCTTT. Translated, it gives CASSPQGGEAFF.

This clone has only a few counts. The chain links TRBV23-1 to TRBJ2-7; possible D gene TRBD1, 5 bases. TRBV23-1 counts as an open reading frame of uncertain function. V lost 2 bases and J 5 bases, leaving 10 bases between the germline ends. The CDR3 is 13 residues long. This chain's CDR3 is CASSQIRVHEQYV. The CDR3 coding sequence is TGCGCCAGCAGTCAAATCAGGGTCCACGAGCAGTACGTC.

The chain employs TRBV18 and TRBJ2-1; D gene unclear. The CDR3 sequence is 13 residues long. Germline assignment: CDR1 KGHSH and CDR2 LQKENI. V dropped 2 bases and J dropped 6 bases, with 8 bases sitting between them. The chain's CDR3 is CASSPSASNEQFF. The CDR3 DNA follows: TGTGCCAGCTCACCAAGCGCTAGCAATGAGCAGTTCTTC. The variable domain in full, completed from reference TRBV18 and TRBJ2-1, reads NAGVMQNPRHLVRRRGQEARLRCSPMKGHSHVYWYRQLPEEGLKFMVYLQKENIIDESGMPKERFSAEFPKEGPSILRIQQVVRGDSAAYFCASSPSASNEQFFGPGTRLTVL.

This clone was recorded once. The rearrangement uses TRBV6-1 and TRBJ2-7; TRBD2 aligns across 7 bases. V lost 4 bases, J lost 1 base, and 7 bases stayed unmatched. CDR1 is MNHNS and CDR2 is SASEGT in the germline V gene. CDR3 size: 15 residues. CDR3 coding DNA: TGTGCCAGCAGTGTAGAGCGGGGCCAGTCCTACGAGCAGTACTTC. Its protein product is CASSVERGQSYEQYF.

V is TRBV7-9 and J is TRBJ2-1; 10 nucleotides agree with TRBD1. Trimming took 1 base from V and 3 from J; bases not matched to a gene: 6. CDR3 length: 17 residues. CDR1 SEHNR and CDR2 FQNEAQ come from the germline V gene (reference sequence). CDR3 protein: CASSLDSGTGVYNEQFF. DNA for the CDR3: TGTGCCAGCAGCTTAGACTCCGGGACAGGGGTCTACAATGAGCAGTTCTTC. Combining the CDR3 with reference TRBV7-9 and TRBJ2-1 gives the whole variable domain DTGVSQNPRHKITKRGQNVTFRCDPISEHNRLYWYRQTLGQGPEFLTYFQNEAQLEKSRLLSDRFSAERPKGSFSTLEIQRTEQGDSAMYLCASSLDSGTGVYNEQFFGPGTRLTVL.

The J gene is TRBJ2-5, the V gene TRBV5-1; TRBD2 matches 10 bases. CDR1 SGHRS and CDR2 YFSETQ come from the germline V gene. V lost 0 bases to trimming and J lost 3 bases; unmatched junction nucleotides: 8. The CDR3 runs 17 residues. DNA of the CDR3: TGCGCCAGCAGCTTGGCGGCTAGCGGGGGATCGGAAGAGACCCAGTACTTC. This gives the protein CASSLAASGGSEETQYF.

This sequence joins TRBV5-6 and TRBJ1-1; D remains unclear. Trimming shortened V by 0 bases and J by 0 bases, and 12 bases separated the two germline ends. The CDR3 sequence is 16 residues long. From germline, CDR1 is SGHDT and CDR2 YYEEEE. This CDR3 is CASSLVSQLMNTEAFF. The CDR3 DNA reads TGTGCCAGCAGCTTGGTTTCACAGCTCATGAACACTGAAGCTTTCTTT. Full variable domain (outside the CDR3, taken from reference TRBV5-6 and TRBJ1-1): DAGVTQSPTHLIKTRGQQVTLRCSPKSGHDTVSWYQQALGQGPQFIFQYYEEEERQRGNFPDRFSGHQFPNYSSELNVNALLLGDSALYLCASSLVSQLMNTEAFFGQGTRLTVV.

A word on this clone: Distinct nucleotide sequences in the sample also encode this CDR3. The chain is built from TRBV18 and TRBJ2-3; D remains ambiguous. Per the germline V gene, CDR1 is KGHSH and CDR2 is LQKENI. Trimming stripped 2 bases from V and 3 bases from J, with 3 bases between. The CDR3 totals 12 residues. The CDR3: CASSPSTDTQYF. DNA for the CDR3: TGTGCCAGCTCACCATCGACAGATACGCAGTATTTT.

The genes are TRBV5-1 and TRBJ1-6; TRBD1 agrees at 7 bases. Germline CDR1 is SGHRS and CDR2 is YFSETQ. The CDR3 is made up of 15 amino acids. With 0 bases clipped from V and 7 bases from J, the junction kept 4 bases outside the gene matches. The DNA of the CDR3 is TGCGCCAGCAGCTTGGGGGACAGTGGCAATTCACCCCTCCACTTT. It specifies CASSLGDSGNSPLHF.

On this clone: No conserved phenylalanine or tryptophan is present at the end of the CDR3, so a read error is the likely explanation. This chain uses TRBV28 with TRBJ1-2; no reliable D call. This CDR3 spans 10 amino acids. The germline V and J ends were trimmed by 8 bases and 7 bases, with 8 bases remaining between them. CDR1 is MDHEN, CDR2 SYDVKM, per germline. CDR3: CASARVGYTS. The CDR3 nucleotides are TGTGCCAGCGCGAGGGTTGGCTACACCTCC.